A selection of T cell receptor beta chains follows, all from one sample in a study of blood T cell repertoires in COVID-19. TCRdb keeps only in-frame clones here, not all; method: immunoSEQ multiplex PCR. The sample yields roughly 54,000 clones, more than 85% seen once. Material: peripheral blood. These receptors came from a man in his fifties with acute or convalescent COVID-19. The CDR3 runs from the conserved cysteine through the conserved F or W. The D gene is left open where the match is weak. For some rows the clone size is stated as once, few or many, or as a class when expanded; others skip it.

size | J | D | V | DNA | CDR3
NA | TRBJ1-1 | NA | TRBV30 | TGTGCCTGGAGTGTAACAAGATACACTGAAGCTTTCTTT | CAWSVTRYTEAFF
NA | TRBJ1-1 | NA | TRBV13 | TGTGCCAGCAGAAAGGCACAGTATGAAGCTTTCTTT | CASRKAQYEAFF
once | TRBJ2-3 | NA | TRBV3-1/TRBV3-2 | TGTGCCAGCAGCCAACCCTCGAGGACAGATACGCAGTATTTT | CASSQPSRTDTQYF
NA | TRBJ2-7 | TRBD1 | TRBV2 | TGTGCCAGCAGTCACAGGGGCGCCTACGAGCAGTACTTC | CASSHRGAYEQYF
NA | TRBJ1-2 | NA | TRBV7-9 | TGTGCCAGCAGCCATCAGTATGGCTACACCTTC | CASSHQYGYTF
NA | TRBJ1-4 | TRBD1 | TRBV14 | TGTGCCAGCAGCCGACAGGGTCCTAATGAAAAACTGTTTTTT | CASSRQGPNEKLFF
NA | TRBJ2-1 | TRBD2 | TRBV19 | TGTGCCAGTAGTTTTCGCCCTAGCGGGGAGGGAAATGAGCAGTTCTTC | CASSFRPSGEGNEQFF
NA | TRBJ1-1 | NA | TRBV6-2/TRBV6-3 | TGTGCCAGCAGTGACTTTCAGAACACTGAAGCTTTCTTT | CASSDFQNTEAFF
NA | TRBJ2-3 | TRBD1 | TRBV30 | TGTGCCTGGAGCCCGGGACAGGTCACAGATACGCAGTATTTT | CAWSPGQVTDTQYF
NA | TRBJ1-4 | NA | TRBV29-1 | TGCAGCGTCAAATACTCCGGGACAACTAATGAAAAACTGTTTTTT | CSVKYSGTTNEKLFF
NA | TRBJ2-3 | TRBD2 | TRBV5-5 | TGTGCCAGCAGCCCCCACCGCGGGGGAAGCACAGATACGCAGTATTTT | CASSPHRGGSTDTQYF
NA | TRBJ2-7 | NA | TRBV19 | TGTGCCAGTAGTAATCCGAGACTAGGCGCCTACGAGCAGTACTTC | CASSNPRLGAYEQYF
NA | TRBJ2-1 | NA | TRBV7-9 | TGTGCCAGCAGCGTCAGTCGTCTAGGATCCAATGAGCAGTTCTTC | CASSVSRLGSNEQFF
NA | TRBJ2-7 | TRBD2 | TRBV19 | TGTGCCAGTACCGGGAGGTTCGGCCCCTCCTACGAGCAGTACTTC | CASTGRFGPSYEQYF
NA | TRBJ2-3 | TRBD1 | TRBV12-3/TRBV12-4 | TGTGCCAGCAGTAGGGACAGGGGAGATACGCAGTATTTT | CASSRDRGDTQYF
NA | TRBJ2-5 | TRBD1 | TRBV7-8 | TGTGCCAGCAGAACAGGGGGCTTGGAGACCCAGTACTTC | CASRTGGLETQYF
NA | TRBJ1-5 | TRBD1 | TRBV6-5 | TGTGCCAGCAAGAGGGGGCGGGACGGCAATCAGCCCCAGCATTTT | CASKRGRDGNQPQHF
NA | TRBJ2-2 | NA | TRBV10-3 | TGTGCCATCAGTGCTGTTCAGGGAAGCGGGGAGCTGTTTTTT | CAISAVQGSGELFF
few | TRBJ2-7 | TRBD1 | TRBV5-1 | TGCGCCAGCAGCACCGACAGGGTGGGAGAGCAGTACTTC | CASSTDRVGEQYF
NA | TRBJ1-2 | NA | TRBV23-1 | TGCGCCAGCAGTCAATCGCAAGGCAGACTCTATGGCTACACCTTC | CASSQSQGRLYGYTF
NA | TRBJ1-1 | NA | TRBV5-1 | TGCGCCAGCGGAATCGAGGGGAACACTGAAGCTTTCTTT | CASGIEGNTEAFF
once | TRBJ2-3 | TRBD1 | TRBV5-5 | TGTGCCAGCAGCTTGCGGACAGGGGGTGTCACAGATACGCAGTATTTT | CASSLRTGGVTDTQYF
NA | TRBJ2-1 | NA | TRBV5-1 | TGCGCCAGCAGCCTCGTGAACACTGAGCAGTTCTTC | CASSLVNTEQFF
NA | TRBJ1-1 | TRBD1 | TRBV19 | TGTGCCAGTATTAGGGGGCTCACTGAAGCTTTCTTT | CASIRGLTEAFF
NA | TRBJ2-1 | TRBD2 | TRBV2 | TGTGCCAGCAGTCCTAGCGGGAGTAACAATGAGCAGTTCTTC | CASSPSGSNNEQFF
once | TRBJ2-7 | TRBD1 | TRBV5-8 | TGTGCCAGCAGCTTGGTAATTGGGACAGGGGGCGAGCAGTACTTC | CASSLVIGTGGEQYF
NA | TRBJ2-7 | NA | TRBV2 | TGTGCCAGCAGTGATGGGGAGGTGCCAACCTACGAGCAGTACTTC | CASSDGEVPTYEQYF
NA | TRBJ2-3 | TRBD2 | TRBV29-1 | TGCAGCGTTGGCTCTAGCGGGAGGGTGGATACGCAGTATTTT | CSVGSSGRVDTQYF
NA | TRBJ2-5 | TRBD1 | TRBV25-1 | TGTGCCAGCAGTGAATACAGGGACAGGGGAAAGGAGACCCAGTACTTC | CASSEYRDRGKETQYF
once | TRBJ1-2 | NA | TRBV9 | TGTGCCAGCAGCGGAGAGGGACATCCGGTTGGTTGGGGCTACACCTTC | CASSGEGHPVGWGYTF
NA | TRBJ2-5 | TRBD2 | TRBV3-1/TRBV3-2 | TGTGCCAGCAGCCAAGGAGTAGCGGGGGGCCAAGAGACCCAGTACTTC | CASSQGVAGGQETQYF
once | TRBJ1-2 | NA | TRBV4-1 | TGCGCCAGCAGCCAAGATCATTTTGTCAGGGGCAGTCCCAGGTCTAACTATGGCTACACCTTC | CASSQDHFVRGSPRSNYGYTF
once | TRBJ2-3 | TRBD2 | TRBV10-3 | TGTGCCATCAGTGAGTCTGGCGGGAGGCGTAGCACAGATACGCAGTATTTT | CAISESGGRRSTDTQYF
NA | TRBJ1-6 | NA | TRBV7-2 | TGTGCCAGCACAGTGGCCGGGGGAAGTGGTTCACCCCTCCACTTT | CASTVAGGSGSPLHF
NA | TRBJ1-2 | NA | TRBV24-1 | TGTGCCACCAGTGACCTTAACTATGGCTACACCTTC | CATSDLNYGYTF
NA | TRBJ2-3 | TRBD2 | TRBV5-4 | TGTGCCAGCAGCTTGGGAGCGGGAGGATCAGATACGCAGTATTTT | CASSLGAGGSDTQYF
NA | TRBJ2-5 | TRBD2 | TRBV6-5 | TGTGCCACCCAAGCGGGAGGGTTGGAGACCCAGTACTTC | CATQAGGLETQYF
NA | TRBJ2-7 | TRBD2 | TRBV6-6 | TGTGCCAGCAGTTTGGCGGGAGTCACCGAGCAGTACTTC | CASSLAGVTEQYF
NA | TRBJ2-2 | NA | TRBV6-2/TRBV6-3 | TGTGCCAGCAGCATACTAGTCACCTCCGGGGAGCTGTTTTTT | CASSILVTSGELFF
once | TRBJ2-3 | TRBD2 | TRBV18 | TGTGCCAGCTCTCCCCGACTAGCGGGAGGGGGAGATACGCAGTATTTT | CASSPRLAGGGDTQYF